The following is a T cell receptor (beta chain) sequence with its context. Its antigen is currently unknown. Looked up from germline, CDR1 is SGHTA and CDR2 is FQGNSA. The CDR3 is 14 residues long. V was pared by 4 bases and J by 2 bases, with 5 bases of the junction left unmatched. The record originates from a study of shared clonotypes between healthy human individuals. For the study at large: Each donor's CD4 naive and CD4 memory cells filled three plates apiece, CD8 naive two, and CD8 memory one.

The study's findings and limits: Among several donors, around 5% of naive CD4 clonotypes were found in common. Naive subsets generally exceeded memory subsets in estimated richness.

Per sorted-subset replicate PCR, input was approximately 180 ng DNA, representing 30,000 or so T cell genomes. Clones were read by immunoSEQ multiplex PCR, and TCRdb kept only the in-frame ones, dropping some. The sample has 740,000 or so clones, about three quarters seen once; the top ten hold around 1.8%. The source is a woman between 25 and 40 years old in good health. The source material was memory CD4+ T cells sorted from blood. Specified subset: CD45RA-negative fraction. This sequence joins TRBV7-2 and TRBJ2-7, with 7 bases identical to TRBD2. Here the CDR3 reads CASSSSGITYEQYF. In DNA, the CDR3 is TGTGCCAGCAGCTCCAGCGGGATTACCTACGAGCAGTACTTC.